The 5 T cell receptor beta chains reported below all come from one sample, sequenced in a study of blood T cells in healthy people across ages (dated by TCRdb to 2013 to 2016). Library generation was performed with 5' RACE. The sample was run on an Illumina HiSeq 2500. A second PCR of about 7 to 12 cycles was run with a J-beta primer mix and a sample-barcoded 5' primer. Using fastp at Q25 and MiXCR, TCRdb reprocessed the public reads and kept productive beta chains. Rows with one shared CDR3 protein collapse into an entry with the most common genes and DNA. The sample table shows roughly 680,000 distinct CDR3 sequences, and roughly half are seen once. The ten top clones hold 13% of the sample. Sequenced input: blood. Receptors were obtained from a woman older than 75 in good health.

This chain joins TRBV5-1 and TRBJ1-4, with D possibly matching TRBD1 (5 bases). The V end was cut by 4 bases, the J end by 3 bases, with 13 bases between. Per the germline V gene, CDR1 is SGHRS and CDR2 is YFSETQ. The CDR3 is 15 amino acids. The CDR3, as DNA: TGCGCCAGCAGCGCTAAAGGGGCTCCTAATGAAAAACTGTTTTTT. It translates to CASSAKGAPNEKLFF.

Comment on this clonotype: A read error may explain this, as a much larger clone is one base away. The J gene is TRBJ2-3, the V gene TRBV20-1; the D is unclear. CDR1 is DFQATT, CDR2 SNEGSKA, per germline (reference sequence). CDR3 size: 15 residues. Trimming removed 5 bases at V and 4 bases at J, with 19 bases between. CDR3 coding DNA: TGCAGTGCTGGTCTTGGATCCGTAATGGCAGATACGCAGTATTTT. It is translated as CSAGLGSVMADTQYF.

The gene calls are TRBV6-5 and TRBJ2-2; perhaps TRBD2 as D (6 bases). Deletions cut 6 bases from V and 3 bases from J, with 17 bases between. Germline V gives CDR1 MNHEY, CDR2 SVGAGI. The CDR3 spans 16 residues. CDR3 sequence (DNA): TGTGCCAGCAGCGTCGGACGGGGGTGGGACACCGGGGAGCTGTTTTTT. This translates into CASSVGRGWDTGELFF.

This rearrangement joins TRBV12-3 or TRBV12-4 to TRBJ2-7; the D gene could be TRBD1 or TRBD2 (5 bases each). The CDR3 loop spans 14 amino acids. V lost 6 bases and J 2 bases, leaving 14 bases between the germline ends. The CDR3 nucleotides are TGTGCCAGCAGGTTGAGGGGCGATACCTACGAGCAGTACTTC. Amino acid sequence: CASRLRGDTYEQYF.

The chain combines TRBV7-2 with TRBJ2-3, with a tentative D call TRBD2 (6 bases). Per germline, CDR1 SGHTA and CDR2 FQGNSA. CDR3 length: 15 amino acids. V was shortened by 0 bases and J by 2 bases, with 9 bases between the two germline ends. CDR3 in amino acids: CASSLASGYTDTQYF. In DNA form, the CDR3 reads TGTGCCAGCAGCTTAGCTAGCGGATACACAGATACGCAGTATTTT.